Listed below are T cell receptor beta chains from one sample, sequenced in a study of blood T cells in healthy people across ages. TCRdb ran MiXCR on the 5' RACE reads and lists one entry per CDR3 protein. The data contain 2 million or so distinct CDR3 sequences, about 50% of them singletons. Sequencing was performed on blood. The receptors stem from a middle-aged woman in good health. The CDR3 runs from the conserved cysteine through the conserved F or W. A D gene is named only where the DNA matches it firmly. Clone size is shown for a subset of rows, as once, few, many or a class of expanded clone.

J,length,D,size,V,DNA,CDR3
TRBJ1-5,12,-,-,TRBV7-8,TGTGCCAGCAGCTTAGGAGAACAGCCCCAGCATTTT,CASSLGEQPQHF
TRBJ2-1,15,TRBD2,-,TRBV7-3,TGTGCCAGCAGCTTAAAGACTAGCGGTTACAATGAGCAGTTCTTC,CASSLKTSGYNEQFF
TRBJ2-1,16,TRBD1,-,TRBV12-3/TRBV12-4,TGTGCCAGCAGTACTCGGACAGGCCTAGGGCGGAATGAGCAGTTCTTC,CASSTRTGLGRNEQFF
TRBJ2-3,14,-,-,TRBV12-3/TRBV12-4,TGTGCCAGCACCGAACTAGGGGGAGTAGATACGCAGTATTTT,CASTELGGVDTQYF
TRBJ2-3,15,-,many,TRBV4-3,TGCGCCAGCAGCCAAGATGGTGGTAGCACAGATACGCAGTATTTT,CASSQDGGSTDTQYF
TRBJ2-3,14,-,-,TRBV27,TGTGCCAGCACTAGCAGGGGCCAAAGGGATACGCAGTATTTT,CASTSRGQRDTQYF
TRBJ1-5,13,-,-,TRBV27,TGTGCCAGCAGTTTATCTGGGGCTGTGGCCCAGCATTTT,CASSLSGAVAQHF
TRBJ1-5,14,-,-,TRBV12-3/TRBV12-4,TGTGCCAGCAGTTCAAGGAGGGGAAATCAGCCCCAGCATTTT,CASSSRRGNQPQHF
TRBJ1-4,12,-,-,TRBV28,TGTGCCAGCAGTTCCTCCAGCCGGGAACTGTTTTTT,CASSSSSRELFF
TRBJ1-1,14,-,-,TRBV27,TGTGCCAGCAGTCGACGGAGGGGGAACACTGAAGCTTTCTTT,CASSRRRGNTEAFF
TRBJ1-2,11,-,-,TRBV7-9,TGTGCCGGTACGTCCGGAAGAGGCTACACCTTC,CAGTSGRGYTF
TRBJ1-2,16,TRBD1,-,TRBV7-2,TGTGCCGGCAGCTTAGGGGGCGGGGGGATTCTCTATGGCTACACCTTC,CAGSLGGGGILYGYTF
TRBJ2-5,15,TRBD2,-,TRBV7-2,TGTGCCAGCAGCTTAGCTAGCGGGGGAATCGAGACCCAGTACTTC,CASSLASGGIETQYF
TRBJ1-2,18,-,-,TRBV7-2,TGTGCCAGCAGCCCCAGCACCCAGACAGGAGACCTTAACTATGGCTACACCTTC,CASSPSTQTGDLNYGYTF
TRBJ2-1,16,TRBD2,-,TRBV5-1,TGCGCCAGCAGCTTAACTAGCGGGTCCCCATACAATGAGCAGTTCTTC,CASSLTSGSPYNEQFF
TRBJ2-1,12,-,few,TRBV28,TGTGCCAGCAGTCCACTCGGGACCCAGCAGTTCTTC,CASSPLGTQQFF
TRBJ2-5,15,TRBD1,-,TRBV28,TGTGCCAGCAGGAGGAAGGACAGGGCGTCGGAGACCCAGTACTTC,CASRRKDRASETQYF
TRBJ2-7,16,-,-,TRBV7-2,TGTGCCAGCAGCTTGGCGGGCTCCTCCTTTTCCTACGAGCAGTACTTC,CASSLAGSSFSYEQYF
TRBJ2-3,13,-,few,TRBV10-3,TGTGCCAGTGGGGGTTCTGGCACAGATACGCAGTATTTT,CASGGSGTDTQYF
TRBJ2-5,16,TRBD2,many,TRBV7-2,TGTGCCAGCAGCTCAGGACTAGCGGGGGGTAAAGAGACCCAGTACTTC,CASSSGLAGGKETQYF
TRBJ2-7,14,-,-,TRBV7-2,TGTGCCAGCGGCACAGGACGGTTAACCTACGAGCAGTACTTC,CASGTGRLTYEQYF
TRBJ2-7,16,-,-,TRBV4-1,TGCGCCAGCAGCCAAGATCGGCAGACCGCCGAGTACGAGCAGTACTTC,CASSQDRQTAEYEQYF
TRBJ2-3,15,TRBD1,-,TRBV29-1,TGCAGCGTAGAACCCGGACAGGTCAGCACAGATACGCAGTATTTT,CSVEPGQVSTDTQYF
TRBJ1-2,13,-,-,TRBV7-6,TGTGCCAGCAGCTTAGACCCAACAGGGGGCTACACCTTC,CASSLDPTGGYTF
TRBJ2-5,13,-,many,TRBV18,TGTGCCAGCTCACCGTCCGGGAGAGAGACCCAGTACTTC,CASSPSGRETQYF
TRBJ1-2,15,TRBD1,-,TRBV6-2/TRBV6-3,TGTGCCAGCATCCCCAGACAGGGCGGTTTCTATGGCTACACCTTC,CASIPRQGGFYGYTF
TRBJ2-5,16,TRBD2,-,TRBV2,TGTGCCAGCGATTATAGCGGGGGGGCAAACCAAGAGACCCAGTACTTC,CASDYSGGANQETQYF
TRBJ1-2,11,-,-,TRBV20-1,TGCACCCGAAGGGGTTGGGATGGCTACACCTTC,CTRRGWDGYTF
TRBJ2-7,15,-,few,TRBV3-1,TGTGCCAGGAGCCGCGAACCGGGGGATGGCTACGAGCAGTACTTC,CARSREPGDGYEQYF
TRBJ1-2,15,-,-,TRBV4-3,TGCGCCAGCAGCCAAGATCTGGCAGGGAGTGATGGCTACACCTTC,CASSQDLAGSDGYTF
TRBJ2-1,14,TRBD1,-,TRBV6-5,TGTGCCAGCAGTTACTTACAGGGGGTCGATGAGCAGTTCTTC,CASSYLQGVDEQFF
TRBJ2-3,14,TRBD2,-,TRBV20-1,TGCAGTGCTGGCGGCGGGAGGGACACAGATACGCAGTATTTT,CSAGGGRDTDTQYF
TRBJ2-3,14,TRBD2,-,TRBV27,TGTGCCAGCAGGCTCGCGGGGGGAGGGGATACGCAGTATTTT,CASRLAGGGDTQYF
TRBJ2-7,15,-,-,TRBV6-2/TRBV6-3,TGTGCCAGCGGAGGGACGCCCGGGCGTTCCTACGAGCAGTACTTC,CASGGTPGRSYEQYF
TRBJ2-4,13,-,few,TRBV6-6,TGTGCCAGCCACCCTGGGGGGAGGAACATTCAGTACTTC,CASHPGGRNIQYF
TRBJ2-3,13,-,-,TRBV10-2,TGCGCCAACAGTCCCGGGTACACAGATACGCAGTATTTT,CANSPGYTDTQYF
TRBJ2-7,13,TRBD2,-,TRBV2,TGTGCCAGTCCTGCGGGGGTCTACAATGAGCAGTACTTC,CASPAGVYNEQYF
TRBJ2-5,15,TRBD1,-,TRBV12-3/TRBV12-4,TGTGCCAGCAGTCTCGGACAGGGGGGTACAAGAGGGCAGTACTTC,CASSLGQGGTRGQYF
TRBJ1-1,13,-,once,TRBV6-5,TGTGTCAGCAGTTACCCGGAGAACACTGAAGCTTTCTTT,CVSSYPENTEAFF